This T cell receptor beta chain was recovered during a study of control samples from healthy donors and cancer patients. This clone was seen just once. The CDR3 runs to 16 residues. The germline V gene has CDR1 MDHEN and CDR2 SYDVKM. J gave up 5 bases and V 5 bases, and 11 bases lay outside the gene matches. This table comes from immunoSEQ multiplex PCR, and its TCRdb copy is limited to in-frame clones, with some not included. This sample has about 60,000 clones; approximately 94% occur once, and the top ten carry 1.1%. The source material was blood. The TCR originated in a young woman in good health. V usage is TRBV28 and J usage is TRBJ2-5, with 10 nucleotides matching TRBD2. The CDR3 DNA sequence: TGTGCCAGCAGTCCAAACGAGCGGGGGGGTTGGGAGACCCAGTACTTC. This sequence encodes CASSPNERGGWETQYF.